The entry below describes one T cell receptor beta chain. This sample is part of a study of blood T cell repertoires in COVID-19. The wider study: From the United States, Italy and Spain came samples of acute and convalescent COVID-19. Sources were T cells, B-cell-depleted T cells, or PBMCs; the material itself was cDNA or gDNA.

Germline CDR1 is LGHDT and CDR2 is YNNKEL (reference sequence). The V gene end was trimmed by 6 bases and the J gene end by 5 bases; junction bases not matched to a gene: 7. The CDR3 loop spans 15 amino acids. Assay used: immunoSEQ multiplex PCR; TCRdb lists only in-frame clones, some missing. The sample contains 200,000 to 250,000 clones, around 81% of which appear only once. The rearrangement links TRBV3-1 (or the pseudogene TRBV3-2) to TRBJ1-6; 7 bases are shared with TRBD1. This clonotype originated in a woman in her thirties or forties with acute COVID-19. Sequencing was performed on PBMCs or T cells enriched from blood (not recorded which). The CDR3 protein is CASRDQGEDNSPLHF. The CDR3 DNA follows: TGTGCCAGCAGGGACCAGGGGGAGGATAATTCACCCCTCCACTTT.